This is a list of T cell receptor beta chains from one sample in a study of blood T cell repertoires in COVID-19. Sequencing used immunoSEQ multiplex PCR; TCRdb keeps in-frame clones, though not all of them. The sample carries around 300,000 clones, around nine tenths recorded once. Sequencing used PBMCs or T cells enriched from blood (not recorded which). The source is a woman aged 18-29 years who had recovered from COVID-19. CDR3s include the opening cysteine and the closing phenylalanine or tryptophan. Each record gives: V gene, D gene, J gene, clone size, CDR3 DNA, CDR3 protein. D genes are given only for firm matches. Clone size is given for some rows only: seen once, a few or many times, or a class if the clone is expanded.

v_call: TRBV5-1
d_call: -
j_call: TRBJ2-7
clone_size: -
cdr3_nt: TGCGCCAGCAGCTTGGCGGTCGACTCCTACGAGCAGTACTTC
cdr3_aa: CASSLAVDSYEQYF

v_call: TRBV10-3
d_call: TRBD1
j_call: TRBJ2-7
clone_size: -
cdr3_nt: TGTGCCATCAACCCGGGACAGGGGCCGTACGAGCAGTACTTC
cdr3_aa: CAINPGQGPYEQYF

v_call: TRBV5-4
d_call: TRBD1
j_call: TRBJ1-2
clone_size: -
cdr3_nt: TGTGCCAGCAGCTTGGGCCTAGGGACAGGGGGCATTGCCAGCGGCTACACCTTC
cdr3_aa: CASSLGLGTGGIASGYTF

v_call: TRBV19
d_call: -
j_call: TRBJ1-5
clone_size: -
cdr3_nt: TGTGCCAGTAAATTGGGGGGTTATAGCAATCAGCCCCAGCATTTT
cdr3_aa: CASKLGGYSNQPQHF

v_call: TRBV9
d_call: TRBD1
j_call: TRBJ1-2
clone_size: -
cdr3_nt: TGTGCCAGCTCGGGACAGGACATTGGGAACTATGGCTACACCTTC
cdr3_aa: CASSGQDIGNYGYTF

v_call: TRBV20-1
d_call: TRBD2
j_call: TRBJ2-5
clone_size: -
cdr3_nt: TGCAGTGCTAGTGGGGGAGGGGAGACCCAGTACTTC
cdr3_aa: CSASGGGETQYF

v_call: TRBV19
d_call: -
j_call: TRBJ1-5
clone_size: -
cdr3_nt: TGTGCCAGTAGTATAACCGGGCGGGTCAATCAGCCCCAGCATTTT
cdr3_aa: CASSITGRVNQPQHF

v_call: TRBV5-1
d_call: TRBD1
j_call: TRBJ1-2
clone_size: -
cdr3_nt: TGCGCCAGCAGTCTTTTTCCGGGACAGGGGAACTATGGCTACACCTTC
cdr3_aa: CASSLFPGQGNYGYTF

v_call: TRBV5-4
d_call: -
j_call: TRBJ1-3
clone_size: -
cdr3_nt: TGTGCCAGCAGCGGGGGGACTGCTGGAAACACCATATATTTT
cdr3_aa: CASSGGTAGNTIYF

v_call: TRBV3-1/TRBV3-2
d_call: -
j_call: TRBJ2-7
clone_size: -
cdr3_nt: TGTGCCAGCAGCCGCCCCCCCGTCGGGGAGCAGTACTTC
cdr3_aa: CASSRPPVGEQYF

v_call: TRBV19
d_call: TRBD1
j_call: TRBJ1-1
clone_size: -
cdr3_nt: TGTGCCAGTAGTATCCGACAGGGTTCCGCCACTGAAGCTTTCTTT
cdr3_aa: CASSIRQGSATEAFF

v_call: TRBV18
d_call: TRBD2
j_call: TRBJ2-7
clone_size: -
cdr3_nt: TGTGCCAGCTCACCCCAAGCCGCACTAGCGGGGGGGGTCGAGCAGTACTTC
cdr3_aa: CASSPQAALAGGVEQYF

v_call: TRBV30
d_call: TRBD1
j_call: TRBJ1-1
clone_size: once
cdr3_nt: TGTGCCTGCCGGCCCGACAGGGAAACCACTGAAGCTTTCTTT
cdr3_aa: CACRPDRETTEAFF

v_call: TRBV28
d_call: TRBD2
j_call: TRBJ2-1
clone_size: -
cdr3_nt: TGTGCCAGCATCTCTAGCGGGATGGCTTTCCTCGGTGAGCAGTTCTTC
cdr3_aa: CASISSGMAFLGEQFF

v_call: TRBV7-9
d_call: -
j_call: TRBJ1-6
clone_size: -
cdr3_nt: TGTGCCAGCAGCTCCCGATCCGGGACATACGGATTTAATTCACCCCTCCACTTT
cdr3_aa: CASSSRSGTYGFNSPLHF

v_call: TRBV4-2
d_call: TRBD2
j_call: TRBJ2-1
clone_size: -
cdr3_nt: TGTGCCAGCAGCCAAGCCGGGGGGGCCAAGGACAATGAGCAGTTCTTC
cdr3_aa: CASSQAGGAKDNEQFF

v_call: TRBV4-3
d_call: -
j_call: TRBJ1-6
clone_size: -
cdr3_nt: TGCGCCAGCAGCCTCCGGACAGCCAGCTCCTATAATTCACCCCTCCACTTT
cdr3_aa: CASSLRTASSYNSPLHF

v_call: TRBV5-5
d_call: -
j_call: TRBJ1-5
clone_size: -
cdr3_nt: TGTGCCAGCAGCTTGGTAGGAGGCCAGCCCCAGCATTTT
cdr3_aa: CASSLVGGQPQHF

v_call: TRBV30
d_call: -
j_call: TRBJ1-2
clone_size: -
cdr3_nt: TGTGCCTGGAGTGTACTAGGGTCGGCGGAGTCAAGCTACACCTTC
cdr3_aa: CAWSVLGSAESSYTF

v_call: TRBV18
d_call: -
j_call: TRBJ1-1
clone_size: -
cdr3_nt: TGTGCCAGCTCACCAACGCAGGAAACAGATGAAGCTTTCTTT
cdr3_aa: CASSPTQETDEAFF

v_call: TRBV13
d_call: -
j_call: TRBJ2-4
clone_size: -
cdr3_nt: TGTGCCAGCAGCGTCGCCAGGGGGGCCCCCAAAAACATTCAGTACTTC
cdr3_aa: CASSVARGAPKNIQYF

v_call: TRBV2
d_call: TRBD2
j_call: TRBJ2-1
clone_size: -
cdr3_nt: TGTGCCGGACAAAAACCTCGGACTAGCCCCTACAATGAGCAGTTCTTC
cdr3_aa: CAGQKPRTSPYNEQFF

v_call: TRBV11-3
d_call: -
j_call: TRBJ2-5
clone_size: -
cdr3_nt: TGTGCCAGCAGCCTAGAGGCGGCGCGGGAGACCCAGTACTTC
cdr3_aa: CASSLEAARETQYF

v_call: TRBV7-9
d_call: -
j_call: TRBJ2-5
clone_size: -
cdr3_nt: TGTGCCAGCAGCTCCTCGGAGACCCAGTACTTC
cdr3_aa: CASSSSETQYF

v_call: TRBV30
d_call: -
j_call: TRBJ2-7
clone_size: -
cdr3_nt: TGTGCCTGGACCCAGGGCTACGAGCAGTACTTC
cdr3_aa: CAWTQGYEQYF

v_call: TRBV12-3/TRBV12-4
d_call: TRBD2
j_call: TRBJ2-1
clone_size: medium-sized
cdr3_nt: TGTGCCAGCAGTTTGGGTCCAGCGGGGAGGCAGTTCTTC
cdr3_aa: CASSLGPAGRQFF

v_call: TRBV18
d_call: TRBD1
j_call: TRBJ1-1
clone_size: -
cdr3_nt: TGTGCCAGCTCACCAAAACAGGGGGGTCTCACTGAAGCTTTCTTT
cdr3_aa: CASSPKQGGLTEAFF

v_call: TRBV6-5
d_call: -
j_call: TRBJ2-7
clone_size: -
cdr3_nt: TGTGCCAGCAGTCCCAACAGGGTTAGGCTCGAGCAGTACTTC
cdr3_aa: CASSPNRVRLEQYF

v_call: TRBV30
d_call: TRBD1
j_call: TRBJ2-7
clone_size: -
cdr3_nt: TGTGCCTGGTCTGACGTCCGGGACAGGGGTTCCTACGAGCAGTACTTC
cdr3_aa: CAWSDVRDRGSYEQYF

v_call: TRBV4-1
d_call: -
j_call: TRBJ1-2
clone_size: -
cdr3_nt: TGCGCCAGCAGCCAATTAGAGGGTGATTTAGACTATGGCTACACCTTC
cdr3_aa: CASSQLEGDLDYGYTF

v_call: TRBV2
d_call: TRBD2
j_call: TRBJ2-2
clone_size: -
cdr3_nt: TGTGCCAGCAGTCTAGCGGGGGCGGGGACCGGGGAGCTGTTTTTT
cdr3_aa: CASSLAGAGTGELFF

v_call: TRBV19
d_call: TRBD1
j_call: TRBJ1-5
clone_size: -
cdr3_nt: TGTGCCAGTAGTATAGCCTCCGGGACAGCGTTTCGGAGAGGGCAGCCCCAGCATTTT
cdr3_aa: CASSIASGTAFRRGQPQHF

v_call: TRBV5-1
d_call: -
j_call: TRBJ2-3
clone_size: -
cdr3_nt: TGCGCCAGCAGCACAGGGGGGAGGGACACAGATACGCAGTATTTT
cdr3_aa: CASSTGGRDTDTQYF

v_call: TRBV4-1
d_call: -
j_call: TRBJ2-3
clone_size: -
cdr3_nt: TGCGCCAGCAGCCGAGGAGCAGATACGCAGTATTTT
cdr3_aa: CASSRGADTQYF

v_call: TRBV5-3
d_call: -
j_call: TRBJ1-1
clone_size: -
cdr3_nt: TGTGCCAGAAGCTTGCGGACAGTCGAAGACACTGAAGCTTTCTTT
cdr3_aa: CARSLRTVEDTEAFF

v_call: TRBV9
d_call: TRBD2
j_call: TRBJ2-3
clone_size: -
cdr3_nt: TGTGCCAGCGGAGAGCGGGGGGACACAGATACGCAGTATTTT
cdr3_aa: CASGERGDTDTQYF

v_call: TRBV19
d_call: -
j_call: TRBJ1-1
clone_size: -
cdr3_nt: TGTGCCAGTCGGTTTAGGGAGAGTGAAGCTTTCTTT
cdr3_aa: CASRFRESEAFF

v_call: TRBV28
d_call: -
j_call: TRBJ1-3
clone_size: -
cdr3_nt: TGTGCCAGCAGGAAACAACAGGGAGCGAGTGGAAACACCATATATTTT
cdr3_aa: CASRKQQGASGNTIYF

v_call: TRBV11-3
d_call: -
j_call: TRBJ2-6
clone_size: few
cdr3_nt: TGTGCCAGCAGCTATATCTCTGGGGCCAACGTCCTGACTTTC
cdr3_aa: CASSYISGANVLTF

v_call: TRBV5-1
d_call: -
j_call: TRBJ1-1
clone_size: -
cdr3_nt: TGCGCCAGCAGCTTGTTGCAGGGCAGGAACACTGAAGCTTTCTTT
cdr3_aa: CASSLLQGRNTEAFF

v_call: TRBV6-2/TRBV6-3
d_call: TRBD1
j_call: TRBJ2-2
clone_size: -
cdr3_nt: TGTGCCAGCAGCTCTTACCGGACAGGTCGGACCGGGGAGCTGTTTTTT
cdr3_aa: CASSSYRTGRTGELFF

v_call: TRBV18
d_call: -
j_call: TRBJ2-1
clone_size: few
cdr3_nt: TGTGCCAGCTCACCTAAGATCCGTGGGGGCCCCTACAATGAGCAGTTCTTC
cdr3_aa: CASSPKIRGGPYNEQFF

v_call: TRBV5-4
d_call: TRBD2
j_call: TRBJ2-2
clone_size: -
cdr3_nt: TGTGCCAGCAGCCCAGGGTCAAGCGGGGGACTGAACACCGGGGAGCTGTTTTTT
cdr3_aa: CASSPGSSGGLNTGELFF

v_call: TRBV2
d_call: -
j_call: TRBJ2-7
clone_size: -
cdr3_nt: TGTGCCAGCAGAGCAACGACAGCTCCCTACGAGCAGTACTTC
cdr3_aa: CASRATTAPYEQYF

v_call: TRBV5-1
d_call: -
j_call: TRBJ2-6
clone_size: -
cdr3_nt: TGCGCCAGCAGTCTGGCGGCGAACTCTGGGGCCAACGTCCTGACTTTC
cdr3_aa: CASSLAANSGANVLTF

v_call: TRBV21-1
d_call: -
j_call: TRBJ1-5
clone_size: -
cdr3_nt: TGTGCCAGCAGCAAAGCAGGTAGGGGCGGATATAGCAATCAGCCCCAGCATTTT
cdr3_aa: CASSKAGRGGYSNQPQHF

v_call: TRBV30
d_call: -
j_call: TRBJ2-7
clone_size: -
cdr3_nt: TGTGCCTGGAGTAACGCGGGGGCCGGCTACGAGCAGTACTTC
cdr3_aa: CAWSNAGAGYEQYF

v_call: TRBV9
d_call: TRBD1
j_call: TRBJ2-3
clone_size: once
cdr3_nt: TGTGCCAGCAGTGCCCGGACAGGCGGAGGAGATACGCAGTATTTT
cdr3_aa: CASSARTGGGDTQYF

v_call: TRBV5-4
d_call: -
j_call: TRBJ1-4
clone_size: -
cdr3_nt: TGTGCCAGCAGCGTAGGAGCCAGCGAAAAACTGTTTTTT
cdr3_aa: CASSVGASEKLFF

v_call: TRBV4-2
d_call: TRBD2
j_call: TRBJ2-1
clone_size: -
cdr3_nt: TGTGCCAGCAGCCAAGTTGGTAGCGGGGGGGGCAATGAGCAGTTCTTC
cdr3_aa: CASSQVGSGGGNEQFF

v_call: TRBV9
d_call: TRBD1
j_call: TRBJ2-7
clone_size: few
cdr3_nt: TGTGCCAGCAGCGTGGGACAGGGGGTGCACGAGCAGTACTTC
cdr3_aa: CASSVGQGVHEQYF

v_call: TRBV19
d_call: TRBD1
j_call: TRBJ2-1
clone_size: -
cdr3_nt: TGTGCCAGTAGCCCGGGACAGGGGGCGAATGAGCAGTTCTTC
cdr3_aa: CASSPGQGANEQFF

v_call: TRBV27
d_call: -
j_call: TRBJ1-5
clone_size: -
cdr3_nt: TGTGCCAGCAGTCCCCCGGGGGGGCCCCAGCATTTT
cdr3_aa: CASSPPGGPQHF

v_call: TRBV7-2
d_call: TRBD1
j_call: TRBJ1-4
clone_size: -
cdr3_nt: TGTGCCAGCAGCTTAGGACAGGGCCCTGAAAAACTGTTTTTT
cdr3_aa: CASSLGQGPEKLFF

v_call: TRBV6-5
d_call: -
j_call: TRBJ2-2
clone_size: -
cdr3_nt: TGTGCCAGCGGCGCGGGGGCGTTGAAGGAGCTGTTTTTT
cdr3_aa: CASGAGALKELFF

v_call: TRBV5-1
d_call: -
j_call: TRBJ2-5
clone_size: -
cdr3_nt: TGCGCCAGCAGCTTGGCAGAGGGAAGCGAGACCCAGTACTTC
cdr3_aa: CASSLAEGSETQYF

v_call: TRBV10-1
d_call: TRBD2
j_call: TRBJ2-5
clone_size: -
cdr3_nt: TGCGCCAGCAGTGAGAGGGCGGGAGCTGGAGAGACCCAGTACTTC
cdr3_aa: CASSERAGAGETQYF

v_call: TRBV11-3
d_call: TRBD1
j_call: TRBJ1-2
clone_size: -
cdr3_nt: TGTGCCAGCAGCTTAGGGCAGGGGGCTGACTATGGCTACACCTTC
cdr3_aa: CASSLGQGADYGYTF

v_call: TRBV2
d_call: -
j_call: TRBJ1-1
clone_size: -
cdr3_nt: TGTGCCAGCAGGATAGGGGGAATGAACACTGAAGCTTTCTTT
cdr3_aa: CASRIGGMNTEAFF

v_call: TRBV7-9
d_call: -
j_call: TRBJ2-2
clone_size: -
cdr3_nt: TGTGCCAGCACCCCCTTTTCCACCGGGGAGCTGTTTTTT
cdr3_aa: CASTPFSTGELFF